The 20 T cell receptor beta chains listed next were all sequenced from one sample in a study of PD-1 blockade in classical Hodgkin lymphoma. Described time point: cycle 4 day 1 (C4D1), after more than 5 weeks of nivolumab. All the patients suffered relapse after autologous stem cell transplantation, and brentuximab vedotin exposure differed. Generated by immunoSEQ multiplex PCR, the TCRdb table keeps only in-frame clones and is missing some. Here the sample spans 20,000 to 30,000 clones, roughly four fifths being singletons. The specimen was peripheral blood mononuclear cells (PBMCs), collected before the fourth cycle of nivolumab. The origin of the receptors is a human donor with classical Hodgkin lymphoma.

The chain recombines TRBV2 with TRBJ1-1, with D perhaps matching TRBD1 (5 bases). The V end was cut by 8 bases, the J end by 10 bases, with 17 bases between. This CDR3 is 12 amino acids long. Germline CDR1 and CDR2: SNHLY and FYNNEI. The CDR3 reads CASSRARGGAFF. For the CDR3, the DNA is TGTGCCAGCTCCAGGGCCCGGGGGGGAGCTTTCTTT.

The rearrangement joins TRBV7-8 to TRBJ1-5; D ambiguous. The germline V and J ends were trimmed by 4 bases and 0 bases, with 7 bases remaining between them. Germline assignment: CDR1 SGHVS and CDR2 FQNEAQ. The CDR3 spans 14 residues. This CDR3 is CASSSDFSNQPQHF. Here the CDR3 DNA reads TGTGCCAGCAGCTCCGATTTTAGCAATCAGCCCCAGCATTTT. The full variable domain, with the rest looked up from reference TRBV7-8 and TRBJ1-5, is GAGVSQSPRYKVAKRGQDVALRCDPISGHVSLFWYQQALGQGPEFLTYFQNEAQLDKSGLPSDRFFAERPEGSVSTLKIQRTQQEDSAVYLCASSSDFSNQPQHFGDGTRLSIL.

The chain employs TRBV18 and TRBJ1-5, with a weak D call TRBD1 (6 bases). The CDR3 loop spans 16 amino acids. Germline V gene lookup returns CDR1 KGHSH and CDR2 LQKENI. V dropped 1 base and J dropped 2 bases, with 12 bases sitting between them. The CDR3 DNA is TGTGCCAGCTCACCACGTGAAGGGGGTGGCAATCAGCCCCAGCATTTT. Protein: CASSPREGGGNQPQHF.

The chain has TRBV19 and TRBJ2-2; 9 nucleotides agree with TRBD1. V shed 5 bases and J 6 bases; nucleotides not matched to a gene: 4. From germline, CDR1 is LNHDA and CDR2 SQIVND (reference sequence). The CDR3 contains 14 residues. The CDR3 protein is CASSPDRGSGELFF. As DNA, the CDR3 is TGTGCCAGTAGTCCGGACAGGGGATCCGGGGAGCTGTTTTTT.

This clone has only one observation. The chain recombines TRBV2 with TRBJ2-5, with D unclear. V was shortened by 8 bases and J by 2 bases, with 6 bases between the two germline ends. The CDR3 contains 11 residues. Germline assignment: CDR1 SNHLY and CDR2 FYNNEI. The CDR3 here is CASCFQETQYF. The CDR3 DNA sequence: TGTGCCAGCTGTTTTCAAGAGACCCAGTACTTC.

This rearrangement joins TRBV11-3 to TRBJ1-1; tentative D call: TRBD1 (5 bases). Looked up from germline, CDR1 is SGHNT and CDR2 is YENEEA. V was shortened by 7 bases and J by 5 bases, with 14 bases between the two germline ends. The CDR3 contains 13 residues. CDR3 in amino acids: CASNEGTHTEAFF. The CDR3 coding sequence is TGTGCCAGCAATGAAGGGACGCATACTGAAGCTTTCTTT.

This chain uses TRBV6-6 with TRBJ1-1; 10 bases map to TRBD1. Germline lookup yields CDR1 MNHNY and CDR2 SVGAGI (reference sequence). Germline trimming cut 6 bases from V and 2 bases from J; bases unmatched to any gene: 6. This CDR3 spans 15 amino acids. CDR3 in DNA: TGTGCCAGCAGCTATGGGACAGGGGTAAACACTGAAGCTTTCTTT. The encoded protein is CASSYGTGVNTEAFF.

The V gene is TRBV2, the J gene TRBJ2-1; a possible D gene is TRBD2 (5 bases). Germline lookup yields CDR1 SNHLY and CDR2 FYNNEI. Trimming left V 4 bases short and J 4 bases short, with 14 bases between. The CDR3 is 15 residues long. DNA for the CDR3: TGTGCCAGCAGTGGAGGGATTTCTATTTACAATGAGCAGTTCTTC. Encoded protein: CASSGGISIYNEQFF.

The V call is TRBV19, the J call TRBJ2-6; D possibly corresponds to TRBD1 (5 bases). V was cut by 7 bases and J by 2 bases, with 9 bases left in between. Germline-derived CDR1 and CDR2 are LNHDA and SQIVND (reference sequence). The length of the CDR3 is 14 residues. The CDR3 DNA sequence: TGTGCCAGTAACTGGGGCACTGGGGCCAACGTCCTGACTTTC. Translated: CASNWGTGANVLTF.

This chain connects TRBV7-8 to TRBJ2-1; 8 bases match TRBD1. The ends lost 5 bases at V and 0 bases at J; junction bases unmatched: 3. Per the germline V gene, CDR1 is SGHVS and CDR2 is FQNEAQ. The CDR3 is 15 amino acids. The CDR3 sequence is CASSIGTGSYNEQFF. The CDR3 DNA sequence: TGTGCCAGCAGCATCGGGACAGGCTCCTACAATGAGCAGTTCTTC.

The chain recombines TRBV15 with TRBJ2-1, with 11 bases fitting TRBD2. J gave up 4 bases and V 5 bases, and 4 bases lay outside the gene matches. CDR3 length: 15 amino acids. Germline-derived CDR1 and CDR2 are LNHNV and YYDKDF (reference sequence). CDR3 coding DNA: TGTGCCACCAGCTTAGCGGGAGGGTCTTACAATGAGCAGTTCTTC. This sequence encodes CATSLAGGSYNEQFF.

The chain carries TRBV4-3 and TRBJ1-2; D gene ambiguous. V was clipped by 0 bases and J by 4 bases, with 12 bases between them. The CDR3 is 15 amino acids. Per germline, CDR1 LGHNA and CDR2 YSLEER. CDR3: CASSQDTSVPYGYTF. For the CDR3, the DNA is TGCGCCAGCAGCCAAGATACATCTGTTCCCTATGGCTACACCTTC.

CDR3 sequence reads: CASTRGGLQFF. The CDR3 DNA reads as TGTGCCAGCACCCGGGGGGGGCTACAGTTCTTC. The V call is TRBV5-6, the J call TRBJ2-1; TRBD2 agrees at 8 bases. The junction had 6 bases not matched to a gene; V was cut back by 6 bases and J by 13 bases. The CDR3 totals 11 residues. Looked up from germline, CDR1 is SGHDT and CDR2 is YYEEEE.

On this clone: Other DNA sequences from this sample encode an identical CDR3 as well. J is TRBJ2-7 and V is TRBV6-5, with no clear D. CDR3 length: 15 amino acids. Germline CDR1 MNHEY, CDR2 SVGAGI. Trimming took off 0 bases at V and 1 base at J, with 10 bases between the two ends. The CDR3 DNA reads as TGTGCCAGCAGTTACTCGATATCCGGATCCTACGAGCAGTACTTC. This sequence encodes CASSYSISGSYEQYF.

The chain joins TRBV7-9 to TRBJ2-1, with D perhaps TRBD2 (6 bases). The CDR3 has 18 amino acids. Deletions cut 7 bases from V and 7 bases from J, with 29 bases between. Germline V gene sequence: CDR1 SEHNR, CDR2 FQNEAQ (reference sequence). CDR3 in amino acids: CASNVGRWGSGGSNEQFF. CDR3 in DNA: TGTGCCAGCAACGTGGGCAGGTGGGGTAGCGGTGGAAGTAATGAGCAGTTCTTC.

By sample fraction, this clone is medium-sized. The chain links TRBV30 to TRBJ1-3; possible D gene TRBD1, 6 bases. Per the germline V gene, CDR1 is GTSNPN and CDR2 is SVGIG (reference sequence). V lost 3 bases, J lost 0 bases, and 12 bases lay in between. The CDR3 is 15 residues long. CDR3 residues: CAWRMGHLSGNTIYF. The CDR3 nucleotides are TGTGCCTGGAGGATGGGACATCTCTCTGGAAACACCATATATTTT. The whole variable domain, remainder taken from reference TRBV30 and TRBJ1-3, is SQTIHQWPATLVQPVGSPLSLECTVEGTSNPNLYWYRQAAGRGLQLLFYSVGIGQISSEVPQNLSASRPQDRQFILSSKKLLLSDSGFYLCAWRMGHLSGNTIYFGEGSWLTVV.

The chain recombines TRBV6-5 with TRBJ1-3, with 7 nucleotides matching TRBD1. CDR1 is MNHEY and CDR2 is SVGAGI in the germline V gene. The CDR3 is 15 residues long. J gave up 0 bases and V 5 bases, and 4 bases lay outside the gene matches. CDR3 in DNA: TGTGCCAGCAGTCCCGGGACAGTCTCTGGAAACACCATATATTTT. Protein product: CASSPGTVSGNTIYF.

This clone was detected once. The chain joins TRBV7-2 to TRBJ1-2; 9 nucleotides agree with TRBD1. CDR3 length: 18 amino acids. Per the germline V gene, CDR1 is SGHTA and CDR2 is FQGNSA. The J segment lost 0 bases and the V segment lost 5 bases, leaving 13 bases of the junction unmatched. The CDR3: CASSPGFRTGATNYGYTF. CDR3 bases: TGTGCCAGCAGCCCGGGGTTTCGGACAGGGGCTACTAACTATGGCTACACCTTC.

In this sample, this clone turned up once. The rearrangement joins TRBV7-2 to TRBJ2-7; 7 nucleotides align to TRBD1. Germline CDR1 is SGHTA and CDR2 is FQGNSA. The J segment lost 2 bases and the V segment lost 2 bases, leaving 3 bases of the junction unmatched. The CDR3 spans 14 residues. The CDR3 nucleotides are TGTGCCAGCAGCTTAAACAGGGGACCCTACGAGCAGTACTTC. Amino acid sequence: CASSLNRGPYEQYF.

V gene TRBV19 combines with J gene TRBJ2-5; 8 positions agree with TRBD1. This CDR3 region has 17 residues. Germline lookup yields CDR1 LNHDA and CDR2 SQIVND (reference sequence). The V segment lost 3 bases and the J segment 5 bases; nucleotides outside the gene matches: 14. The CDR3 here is CASSMTTGAPTGETQYF. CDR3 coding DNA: TGTGCCAGTAGTATGACGACAGGGGCGCCTACGGGGGAGACCCAGTACTTC.